The T cell receptor beta chain under discussion was sequenced for a study of blood T cell repertoires in COVID-19. The authors' processing: From reference gene primer amplification, estimates of nucleated cell counts were derived. Generated by immunoSEQ multiplex PCR, the TCRdb table keeps only in-frame clones and is missing some. V and J calls and clone size come straight from that table; D and trimming were deduced from the DNA. There are over 150,000 clones in the sample; about four fifths occur only once, and under 2.5% lies in the top ten. Trimming removed 0 bases from V and 2 bases from J, with 16 bases in between. This CDR3 region has 18 residues. Germline assignment: CDR1 MNHEY and CDR2 SVGEGT.

The sample taken for sequencing was peripheral blood. This TCR came from a woman older than 75 with acute or convalescent COVID-19. The rearrangement links TRBV6-2 or TRBV6-3 to TRBJ2-2; D might be TRBD1 (6 bases). The CDR3 DNA follows: TGTGCCAGCAGTTACTCGGAGACAGGCAATCGAAACACCGGGGAGCTGTTTTTT. Translating it yields CASSYSETGNRNTGELFF.